The source of this TCR beta chain is a study of CD8+CD57+ T cells in acquired aplastic anemia. With V trimmed by 6 bases and J by 1 base, 3 bases remained unmatched. Germline V gene lookup returns CDR1 SQVTM and CDR2 ANQGSEA. The CDR3 consists of 13 residues. Only patients with CD8+CD57+ cell expansion on flow cytometry were chosen for sequencing. Blood was sampled before the patients had received any therapy. The TCR beta profiling, which covered VDJ combination and CDR3 sequence, was carried out using genomic DNA as the template. MiXCR, applied by TCRdb to the reads, yields one record per CDR3 protein. This table has under 250,000 distinct CDR3 sequences, around half appearing once.

The gene calls are TRBV29-1 and TRBJ1-1, with TRBD1 matching 9 bases. Sample: sorted CD4+, CD8+, or CD8+CD57+ T cells (not recorded which) from PBMCs. This TCR was sampled from a human donor with aplastic anemia. The CDR3 DNA follows: TGCAGCGTGGGACAGGGTGGGAACACTGAAGCTTTCTTT. Its protein product is CSVGQGGNTEAFF. Based on the CDR3 plus reference TRBV29-1 and TRBJ1-1, the full variable domain is SAVISQKPSRDICQRGTSLTIQCQVDSQVTMMFWYRQQPGQSLTLIATANQGSEATYESGFVIDKFPISRPNLTFSTLTVSNMSPEDSSIYLCSVGQGGNTEAFFGQGTRLTVV.